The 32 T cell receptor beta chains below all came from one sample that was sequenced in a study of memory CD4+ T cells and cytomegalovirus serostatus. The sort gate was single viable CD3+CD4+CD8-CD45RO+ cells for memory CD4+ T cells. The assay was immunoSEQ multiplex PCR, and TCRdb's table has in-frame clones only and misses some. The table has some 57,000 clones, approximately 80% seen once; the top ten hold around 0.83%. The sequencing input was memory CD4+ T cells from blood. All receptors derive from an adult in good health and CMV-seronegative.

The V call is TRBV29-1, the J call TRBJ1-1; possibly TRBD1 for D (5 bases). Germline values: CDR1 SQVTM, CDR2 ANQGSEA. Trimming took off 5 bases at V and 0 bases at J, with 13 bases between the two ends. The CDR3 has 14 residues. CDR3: CSVWAGTLNTEAFF. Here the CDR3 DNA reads TGCAGCGTTTGGGCCGGGACGTTGAACACTGAAGCTTTCTTT.

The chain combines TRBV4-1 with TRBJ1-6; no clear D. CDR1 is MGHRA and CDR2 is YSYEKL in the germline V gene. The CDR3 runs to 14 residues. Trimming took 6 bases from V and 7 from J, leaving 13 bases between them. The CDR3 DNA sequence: TGCGCCAGCAGAGACATTCGAGGGAATTCACCCCTCCACTTT. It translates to CASRDIRGNSPLHF.

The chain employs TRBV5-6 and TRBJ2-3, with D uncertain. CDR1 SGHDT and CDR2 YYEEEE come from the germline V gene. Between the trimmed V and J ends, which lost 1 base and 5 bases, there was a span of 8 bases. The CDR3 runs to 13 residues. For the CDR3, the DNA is TGTGCCAGCAGCTTGAAGGGTGTAGATACGCAGTATTTT. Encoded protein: CASSLKGVDTQYF.

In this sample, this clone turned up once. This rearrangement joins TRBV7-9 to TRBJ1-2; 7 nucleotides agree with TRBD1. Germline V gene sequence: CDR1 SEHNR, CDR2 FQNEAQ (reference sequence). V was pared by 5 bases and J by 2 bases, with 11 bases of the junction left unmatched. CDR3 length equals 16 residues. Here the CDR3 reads CASSRTTGFGNYGYTF. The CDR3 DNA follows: TGTGCCAGCAGCCGTACGACAGGGTTTGGGAACTATGGCTACACCTTC.

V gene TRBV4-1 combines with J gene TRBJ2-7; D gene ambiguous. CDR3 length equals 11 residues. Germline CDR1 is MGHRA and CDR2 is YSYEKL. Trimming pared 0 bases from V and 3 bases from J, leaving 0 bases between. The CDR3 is CASSQDYEQYF. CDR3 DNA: TGCGCCAGCAGCCAAGACTACGAGCAGTACTTC.

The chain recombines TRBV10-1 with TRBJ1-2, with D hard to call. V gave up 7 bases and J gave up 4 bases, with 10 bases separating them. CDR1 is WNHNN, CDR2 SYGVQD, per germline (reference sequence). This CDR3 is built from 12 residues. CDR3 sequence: CASTPRPYGYTF. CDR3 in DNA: TGCGCCAGCACTCCGCGGCCCTATGGCTACACCTTC.

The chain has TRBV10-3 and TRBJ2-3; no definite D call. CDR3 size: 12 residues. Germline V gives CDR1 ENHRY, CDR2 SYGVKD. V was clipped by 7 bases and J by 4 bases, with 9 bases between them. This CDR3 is CAIKAESDTQYF. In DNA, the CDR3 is TGTGCCATCAAGGCTGAATCAGATACGCAGTATTTT.

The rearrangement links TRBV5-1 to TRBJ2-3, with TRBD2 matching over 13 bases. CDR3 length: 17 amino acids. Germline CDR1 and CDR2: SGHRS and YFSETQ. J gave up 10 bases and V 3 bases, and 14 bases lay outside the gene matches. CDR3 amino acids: CASSWGPTSGGPSPQYF. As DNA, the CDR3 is TGCGCCAGCAGCTGGGGGCCGACTAGCGGGGGGCCCTCCCCGCAGTATTTT.

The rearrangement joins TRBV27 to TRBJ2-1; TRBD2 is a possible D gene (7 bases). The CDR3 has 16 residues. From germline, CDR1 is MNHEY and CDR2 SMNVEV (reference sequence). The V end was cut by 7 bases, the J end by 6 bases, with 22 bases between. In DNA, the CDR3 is TGTGCCAGCACCAAGCTGGGGGGGGGCTCTTTCAATGAGCAGTTCTTC. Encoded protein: CASTKLGGGSFNEQFF.

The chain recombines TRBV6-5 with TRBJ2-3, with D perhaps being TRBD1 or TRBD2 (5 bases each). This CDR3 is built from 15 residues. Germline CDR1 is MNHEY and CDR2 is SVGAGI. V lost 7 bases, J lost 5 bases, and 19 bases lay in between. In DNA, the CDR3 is TGTGCCAGCATCTCTAGCCCGGGGCGAAAAGATACGCAGTATTTT. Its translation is CASISSPGRKDTQYF.

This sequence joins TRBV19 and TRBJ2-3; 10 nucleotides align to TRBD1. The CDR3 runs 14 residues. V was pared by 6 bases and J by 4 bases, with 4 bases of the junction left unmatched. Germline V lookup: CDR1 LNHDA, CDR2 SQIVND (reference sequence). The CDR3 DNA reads TGTGCCAGTAGGGACAGGGGGAAGGCAGATACGCAGTATTTT. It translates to CASRDRGKADTQYF.

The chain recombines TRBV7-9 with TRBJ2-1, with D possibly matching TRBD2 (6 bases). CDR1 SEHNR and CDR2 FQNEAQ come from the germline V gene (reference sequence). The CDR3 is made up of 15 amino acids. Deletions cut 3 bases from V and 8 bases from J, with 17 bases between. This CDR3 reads CASSFITPSGDEQFF. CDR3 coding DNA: TGTGCCAGCAGCTTCATTACTCCTTCGGGGGATGAGCAGTTCTTC.

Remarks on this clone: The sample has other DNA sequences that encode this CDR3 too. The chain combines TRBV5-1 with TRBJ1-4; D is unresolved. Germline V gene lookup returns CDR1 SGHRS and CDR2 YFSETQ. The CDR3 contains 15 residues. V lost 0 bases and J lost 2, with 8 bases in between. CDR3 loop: CASSLASGTNEKLFF. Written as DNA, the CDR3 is TGCGCCAGCAGCTTGGCATCTGGGACTAATGAAAAACTGTTTTTT. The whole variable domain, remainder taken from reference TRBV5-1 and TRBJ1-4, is KAGVTQTPRYLIKTRGQQVTLSCSPISGHRSVSWYQQTPGQGLQFLFEYFSETQRNKGNFPGRFSGRQFSNSRSEMNVSTLELGDSALYLCASSLASGTNEKLFFGSGTQLSVL.

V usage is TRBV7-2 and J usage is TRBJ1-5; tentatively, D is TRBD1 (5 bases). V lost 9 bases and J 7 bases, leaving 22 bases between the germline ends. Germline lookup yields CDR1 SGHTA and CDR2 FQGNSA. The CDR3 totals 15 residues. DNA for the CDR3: TGTGCCAGTAGGATGTGGGCAGGGCAGAAGCAGCCCCAGCATTTT. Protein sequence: CASRMWAGQKQPQHF.

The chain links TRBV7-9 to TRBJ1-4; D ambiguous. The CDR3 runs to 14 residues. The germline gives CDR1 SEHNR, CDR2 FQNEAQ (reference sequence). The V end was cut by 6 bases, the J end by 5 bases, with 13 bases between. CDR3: CASSYSRENEKLFF. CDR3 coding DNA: TGTGCCAGCAGTTATTCTCGGGAGAATGAAAAACTGTTTTTT. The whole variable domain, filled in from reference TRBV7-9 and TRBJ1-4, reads DTGVSQNPRHKITKRGQNVTFRCDPISEHNRLYWYRQTLGQGPEFLTYFQNEAQLEKSRLLSDRFSAERPKGSFSTLEIQRTEQGDSAMYLCASSYSRENEKLFFGSGTQLSVL.

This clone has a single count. The CDR3 DNA reads TGTGCCAGCAGCTCACGACAGGGGGCGCGGAACACCGGGGAGCTGTTTTTT. It is translated as CASSSRQGARNTGELFF. The chain employs TRBV11-2 and TRBJ2-2, with TRBD1 identical over 10 bases. This CDR3 region has 17 residues. Trimming cost V 4 bases and J 1 base; bases outside gene matches: 6. Germline V gene lookup returns CDR1 SGHAT and CDR2 FQNNGV.

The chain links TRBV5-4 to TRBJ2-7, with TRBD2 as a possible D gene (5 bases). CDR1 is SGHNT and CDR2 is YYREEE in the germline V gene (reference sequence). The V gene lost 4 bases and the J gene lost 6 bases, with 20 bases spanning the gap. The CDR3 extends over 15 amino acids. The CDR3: CASSVGGLDLGEQYF. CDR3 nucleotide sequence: TGTGCCAGCAGCGTCGGTGGACTCGACCTAGGCGAGCAGTACTTC. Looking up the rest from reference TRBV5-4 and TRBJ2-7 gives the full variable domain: ETGVTQSPTHLIKTRGQQVTLRCSSQSGHNTVSWYQQALGQGPQFIFQYYREEENGRGNFPPRFSGLQFPNYSSELNVNALELDDSALYLCASSVGGLDLGEQYFGPGTRLTVT.

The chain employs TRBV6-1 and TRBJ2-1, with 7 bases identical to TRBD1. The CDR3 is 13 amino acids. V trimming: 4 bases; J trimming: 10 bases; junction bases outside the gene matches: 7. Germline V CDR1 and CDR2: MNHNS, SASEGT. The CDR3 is CASSARDREEQFF. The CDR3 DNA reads TGTGCCAGCAGTGCCCGAGACAGGGAGGAGCAGTTCTTC.

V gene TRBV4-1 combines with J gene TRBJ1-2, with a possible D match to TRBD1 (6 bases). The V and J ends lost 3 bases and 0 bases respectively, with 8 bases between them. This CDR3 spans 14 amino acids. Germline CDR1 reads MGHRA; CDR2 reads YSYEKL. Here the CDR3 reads CASSQGHANYGYTF. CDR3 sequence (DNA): TGCGCCAGCAGCCAGGGACACGCTAACTATGGCTACACCTTC.

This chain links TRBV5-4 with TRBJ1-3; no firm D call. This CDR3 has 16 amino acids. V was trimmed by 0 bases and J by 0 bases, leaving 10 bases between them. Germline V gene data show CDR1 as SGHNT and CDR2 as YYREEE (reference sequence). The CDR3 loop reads CASSLGRSHSGNTIYF. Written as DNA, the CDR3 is TGTGCCAGCAGCTTGGGTCGGTCCCACTCTGGAAACACCATATATTTT.

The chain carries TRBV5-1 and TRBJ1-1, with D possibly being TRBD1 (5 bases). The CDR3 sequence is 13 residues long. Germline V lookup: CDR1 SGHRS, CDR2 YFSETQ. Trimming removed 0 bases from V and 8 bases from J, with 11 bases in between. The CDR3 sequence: CASSLESPGEAFF. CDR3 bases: TGCGCCAGCAGCTTGGAAAGTCCAGGGGAAGCTTTCTTT.

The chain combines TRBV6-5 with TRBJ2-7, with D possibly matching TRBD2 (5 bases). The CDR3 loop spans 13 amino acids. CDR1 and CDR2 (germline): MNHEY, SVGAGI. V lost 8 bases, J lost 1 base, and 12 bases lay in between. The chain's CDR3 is CASDPRGSYEQYF. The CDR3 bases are TGTGCCAGCGACCCTCGGGGATCCTACGAGCAGTACTTC.

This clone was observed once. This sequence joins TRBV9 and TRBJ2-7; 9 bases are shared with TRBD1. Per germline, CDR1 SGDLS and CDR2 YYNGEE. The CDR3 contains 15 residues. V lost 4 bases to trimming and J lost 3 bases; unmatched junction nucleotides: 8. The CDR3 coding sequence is TGTGCCAGCAGCACTTCCGGGACAGGGTTCTACGAGCAGTACTTC. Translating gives CASSTSGTGFYEQYF.

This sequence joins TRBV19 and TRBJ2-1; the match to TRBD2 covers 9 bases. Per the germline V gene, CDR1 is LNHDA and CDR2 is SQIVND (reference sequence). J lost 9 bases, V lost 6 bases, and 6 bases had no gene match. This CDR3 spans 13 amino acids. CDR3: CASRSSSGGEQFF. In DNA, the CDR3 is TGTGCCAGTAGATCGAGTAGCGGGGGTGAGCAGTTCTTC.

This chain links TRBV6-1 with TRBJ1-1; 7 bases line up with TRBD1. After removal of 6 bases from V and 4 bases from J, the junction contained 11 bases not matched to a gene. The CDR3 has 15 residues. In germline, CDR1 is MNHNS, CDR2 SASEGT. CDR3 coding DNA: TGTGCCAGCAGACCTCCCGGGACAGACTTCACTGAAGCTTTCTTT. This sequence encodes CASRPPGTDFTEAFF.

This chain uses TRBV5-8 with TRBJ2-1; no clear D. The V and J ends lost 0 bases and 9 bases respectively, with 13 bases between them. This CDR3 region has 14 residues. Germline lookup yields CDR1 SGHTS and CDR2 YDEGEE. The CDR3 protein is CASSLDPSWAEQFF. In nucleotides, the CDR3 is TGTGCCAGCAGCTTGGACCCCTCCTGGGCTGAGCAGTTCTTC.

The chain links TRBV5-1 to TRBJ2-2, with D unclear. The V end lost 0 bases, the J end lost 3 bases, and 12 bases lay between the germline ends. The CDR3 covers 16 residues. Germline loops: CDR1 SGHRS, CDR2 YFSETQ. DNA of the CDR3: TGCGCCAGCAGCTTGGCGTCCGGAGTAGACACCGGGGAGCTGTTTTTT. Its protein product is CASSLASGVDTGELFF.

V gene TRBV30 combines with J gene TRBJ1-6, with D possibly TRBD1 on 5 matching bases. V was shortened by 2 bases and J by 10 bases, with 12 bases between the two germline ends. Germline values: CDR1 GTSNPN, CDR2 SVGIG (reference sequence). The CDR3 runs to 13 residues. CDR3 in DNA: TGTGCCTGGAGTACCCTCAGGGCCTCACCCCTCCACTTT. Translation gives CAWSTLRASPLHF.

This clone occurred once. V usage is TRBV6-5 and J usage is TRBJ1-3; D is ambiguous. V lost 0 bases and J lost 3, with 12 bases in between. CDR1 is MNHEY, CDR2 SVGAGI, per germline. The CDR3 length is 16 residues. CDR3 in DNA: TGTGCCAGCAGTTACTCGGGGAAGGGCGTTGGAAACACCATATATTTT. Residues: CASSYSGKGVGNTIYF.

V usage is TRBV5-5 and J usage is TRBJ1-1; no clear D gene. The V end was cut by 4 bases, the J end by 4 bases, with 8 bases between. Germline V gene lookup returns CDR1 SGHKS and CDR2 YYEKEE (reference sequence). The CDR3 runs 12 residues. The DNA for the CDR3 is TGTGCCAGCAGCCGCACGACCACTGAAGCTTTCTTT. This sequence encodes CASSRTTTEAFF. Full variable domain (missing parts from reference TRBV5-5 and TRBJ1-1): DAGVTQSPTHLIKTRGQQVTLRCSPISGHKSVSWYQQVLGQGPQFIFQYYEKEERGRGNFPDRFSARQFPNYSSELNVNALLLGDSALYLCASSRTTTEAFFGQGTRLTVV.

The CDR3 DNA reads TGTGCCAGCAGCCCCTCCGCGTTCGACTATGGCTACACCTTC. It encodes CASSPSAFDYGYTF. The V and J genes are TRBV7-9 and TRBJ1-2; D not certain. V lost 5 bases and J 3 bases, leaving 13 bases between the germline ends. CDR1 is SEHNR, CDR2 FQNEAQ, per germline (reference sequence). The CDR3 totals 14 residues. The full variable domain, completed using reference TRBV7-9 and TRBJ1-2, is DTGVSQNPRHKITKRGQNVTFRCDPISEHNRLYWYRQTLGQGPEFLTYFQNEAQLEKSRLLSDRFSAERPKGSFSTLEIQRTEQGDSAMYLCASSPSAFDYGYTFGSGTRLTVV.

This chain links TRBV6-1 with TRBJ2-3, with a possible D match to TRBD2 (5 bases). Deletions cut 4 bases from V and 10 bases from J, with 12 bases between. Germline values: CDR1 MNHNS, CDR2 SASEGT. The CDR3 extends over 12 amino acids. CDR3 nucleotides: TGTGCCAGCAGTGCTCCGGGAATTTCGCAGTATTTT. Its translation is CASSAPGISQYF.